Below, one T cell receptor beta chain is given with its context. The data originate from a study of blood T cell repertoires in COVID-19. Study details: Some COVID-19 samples were acute and others convalescent; all came from the United States, Italy and Spain. T cells, B-cell-depleted T cells, or PBMCs provided the cDNA or gDNA that served as material.

This table comes from immunoSEQ multiplex PCR, and its TCRdb copy is limited to in-frame clones, with some not included. The table lists about 180,000 clones, around 77% of them singletons. This CDR3 spans 11 amino acids. The V segment lost 5 bases and the J segment 8 bases; nucleotides outside the gene matches: 1. Germline V lookup: CDR1 MNHEY, CDR2 SVGAGI. The TCR comes from a man between 65 and 85 years old with active or convalescent COVID-19. V gene TRBV6-5 combines with J gene TRBJ1-1; 8 bases align to TRBD1. The sample consisted of peripheral blood. The DNA of the CDR3 is TGTGCCAGCAGTCGGACAGGGGAAGCTTTCTTT. Translation gives CASSRTGEAFF.